One and the same sample provided the 15 T cell receptor beta chains below, sequenced in a study of CXCR3-negative and CXCR3-positive naive CD8 T cells. In preparing the TRB cDNA libraries, 5' RACE with UMI labels was used. From the 5' RACE reads, TCRdb lists one entry per CDR3 protein and no DNA. The sample's table shows about 58,000 distinct CDR3 sequences. Sample: naive CXCR3- CD8+ T cells from blood. The subset: CD45RO-CCR7+CD27+CD95- naive CD8+ T cells lacking CXCR3 (TNR3-). The receptor set was obtained from a human donor in good health. Some clones in this sample may be carry-over from other donors' samples.

The gene calls are TRBV29-1 and TRBJ2-1; as DNA is missing, the TRBD2 call by TCRdb cannot be tested. Per the germline V gene, CDR1 is SQVTM and CDR2 is ANQGSEA. The CDR3 consists of 15 residues. CDR3 loop: CSVVEAGLALNEQFF.

This rearrangement joins TRBV12-3 or TRBV12-4 to TRBJ2-1; TCRdb's D call, TRBD1, is unchecked because there is no DNA. This CDR3 is 14 amino acids long. The CDR3 region is CASSLQGSYNEQFF.

This chain joins TRBV27 and TRBJ2-7. The CDR3 sequence is 12 residues long. CDR1 and CDR2 from the germline V gene are MNHEY and SMNVEV (reference sequence). The CDR3 sequence is CASSFNSYEQYF.

This chain uses TRBV29-1 with TRBJ2-1; TCRdb names TRBD1, which stays unverified in the absence of DNA. Germline V gives CDR1 SQVTM, CDR2 ANQGSEA. There are 11 residues in the CDR3. The CDR3 reads CSVPAWGAAFF.

The chain combines TRBV27 with TRBJ1-1; lacking DNA, the TRBD1 call made by TCRdb goes unchecked. The germline gives CDR1 MNHEY, CDR2 SMNVEV (reference sequence). The CDR3 runs 14 residues. CDR3 amino acids: CASTPELLNTEAFF.

J is TRBJ1-5 and V is TRBV12-3 or TRBV12-4; there is no DNA to check the TCRdb D call of TRBD1. This CDR3 has 16 residues. The CDR3 sequence: CASSSDPAGGNQPQHF.

The chain recombines TRBV7-8 with TRBJ2-7; TCRdb returns TRBD1, unconfirmable since there is no DNA. There are 15 residues in the CDR3. Germline CDR1 is SGHVS and CDR2 is FQNEAQ. This chain's CDR3 is CASSLAAGGVDEQYF.

The rearrangement joins TRBV5-1 to TRBJ2-1; the TRBD2 assignment by TCRdb is unverifiable without DNA. Germline loops: CDR1 SGHRS, CDR2 YFSETQ. The CDR3 is made up of 14 amino acids. CDR3 sequence: CASSLAGDYNEQFF. The whole variable domain, remainder taken from reference TRBV5-1 and TRBJ2-1, is KAGVTQTPRYLIKTRGQQVTLSCSPISGHRSVSWYQQTPGQGLQFLFEYFSETQRNKGNFPGRFSGRQFSNSRSEMNVSTLELGDSALYLCASSLAGDYNEQFFGPGTRLTVL.

V and J are TRBV4-2 and TRBJ1-1; TCRdb gives TRBD1 as the D gene, but with no DNA this cannot be confirmed. Germline CDR1 and CDR2: LGHNA and YNFKEQ. This CDR3 region has 14 residues. CDR3 loop: CASSHTGENTEAFF.

This chain joins TRBV7-8 and TRBJ2-1; TCRdb lists TRBD1, though no DNA is available to test this call. Germline V CDR1 and CDR2: SGHVS, FQNEAQ. This CDR3 spans 16 amino acids. CDR3 residues: CASSPPPGQEDNEQFF. Looking up the rest from reference TRBV7-8 and TRBJ2-1 gives the full variable domain: GAGVSQSPRYKVAKRGQDVALRCDPISGHVSLFWYQQALGQGPEFLTYFQNEAQLDKSGLPSDRFFAERPEGSVSTLKIQRTQQEDSAVYLCASSPPPGQEDNEQFFGPGTRLTVL.

According to its frequency, this clonotype is medium-sized. The rearrangement uses TRBV7-6 and TRBJ2-7; no DNA is available, so the TRBD1 call from TCRdb remains unchecked. This CDR3 has 17 amino acids. Germline lookup yields CDR1 SGHVS and CDR2 FNYEAQ. The CDR3 is CASSTAHGGLSSYEQYF.

The chain uses TRBV9 and TRBJ2-7; the D call of TRBD2 rests on TCRdb alone, since no DNA is present to check it. Germline-derived CDR1 and CDR2 are SGDLS and YYNGEE. The CDR3 sequence is 16 residues long. The CDR3 reads CASSPAIAGVTYEQYF.

The V call is TRBV20-1, the J call TRBJ2-7; the TCRdb D gene call, TRBD1, has no DNA to confirm it. This CDR3 contains 13 residues. Germline V gene lookup returns CDR1 DFQATT and CDR2 SNEGSKA (reference sequence). CDR3 in amino acids: CSARRTNSYEQYF.

The genes are TRBV28 and TRBJ2-7; as DNA is missing, the TRBD2 call by TCRdb cannot be tested. The length of the CDR3 is 14 residues. Germline V gives CDR1 MDHEN, CDR2 SYDVKM. CDR3 sequence reads: CASSSLAGPYEQYF.

The chain links TRBV21-1 to TRBJ2-3. TRBV21-1 is termed a pseudogene. This CDR3 is 14 amino acids long. The CDR3 here is CASSKLLHTDTQYF.